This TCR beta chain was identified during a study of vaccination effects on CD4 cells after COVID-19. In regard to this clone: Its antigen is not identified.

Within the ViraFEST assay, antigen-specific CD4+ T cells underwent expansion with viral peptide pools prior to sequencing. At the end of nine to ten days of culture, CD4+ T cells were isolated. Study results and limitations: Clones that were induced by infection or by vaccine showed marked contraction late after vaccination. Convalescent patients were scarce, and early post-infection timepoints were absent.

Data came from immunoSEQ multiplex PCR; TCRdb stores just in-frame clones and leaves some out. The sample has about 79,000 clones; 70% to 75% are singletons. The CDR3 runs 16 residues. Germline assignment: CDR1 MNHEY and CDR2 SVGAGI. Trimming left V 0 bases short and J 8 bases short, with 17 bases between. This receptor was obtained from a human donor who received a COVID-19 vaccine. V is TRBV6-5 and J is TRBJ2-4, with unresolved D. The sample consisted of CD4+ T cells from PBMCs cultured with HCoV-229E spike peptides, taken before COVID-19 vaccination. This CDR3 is CASSYSSQNGDYIQYF. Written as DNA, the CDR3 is TGTGCCAGCAGTTACTCGTCTCAGAATGGTGATTACATTCAGTACTTC.